This TCR beta chain emerged from a study of cytomegalovirus exposure and HLA in healthy donors. Study-level points and caveats: V- and J-gene trimming in TCR beta was tied to a missense DCLRE1C variant by an analysis performed later.

A note on this clone: Its cognate antigen is unknown.

Germline values: CDR1 SGHNT, CDR2 YENEEA. The CDR3 sequence is 14 residues long. Trimming shortened V by 4 bases and J by 2 bases, and 11 bases separated the two germline ends. The PCR was carried out with 60 Vbeta primers and 13 Jbeta primers. Assay: immunoSEQ multiplex PCR; the TCRdb copy retains only in-frame clones and omits some. The repertoire consists of about 180,000 clones, with almost 80% occurring once and the leading ten covering 1.3%. The V and J genes are TRBV11-3 and TRBJ2-5, with D perhaps TRBD1 (6 bases). The specimen was PBMCs. The TCR originated in a man younger than 45 in good health and CMV-seronegative. The CDR3: CASSSGHPQETQYF. The CDR3 DNA is TGTGCCAGCAGCTCGGGACACCCTCAAGAGACCCAGTACTTC.